What follows describes a single T cell receptor (beta chain). The target of this receptor is not known. No per-base quality is available; no much larger clone lies one base away. The CDR3 regions of human TCRbeta chains were subjected to immunosequencing. In the original analysis: Repertoire TCRs were matched against a reference library of SARS-CoV-2-specific TCRs generated with the MIRA antigen-specificity platform. Breadth was defined as the fraction of unique TCRs that were SARS-CoV-2-associated, and depth was defined as the fraction of total T cells that were SARS-CoV-2-associated. Using the MIRA data, each spike-specific TCR was mapped to the spike region that the TCR reacts to and placed in a CD4 or CD8 class. Log10-transformed breadth and depth values were compared by one-way ANOVA with Sidak's multiple comparisons tests. TCRdb took over this immuneACCESS table, retaining in-frame rearrangements with V and J assigned. Such tables are incomplete; in checked studies, under half of the missing clones stem from an unresolved V gene, and the remainder is unexplained. The V and J calls and clone size come from that table; D and trimming were worked out from the DNA. The sample includes about 160,000 clones, with 85% to 95% observed a single time. The ten largest clones take up about 4.6% of the sample.

In the paper's terms, the time point label means: about 28 days (+/-7) after the second vaccine dose. Because spike-specific TCR depth and breadth did not differ between the two schedules, AZD1222 recipients who got a second dose at roughly 4 weeks were pooled with those who got a second dose at roughly 12 weeks. Vaccinee samples came from UK trials COV001 and COV002, including a single-blind randomized controlled phase 2/3 trial of AZD1222 (ChAdOx1 nCoV-19) in healthy adults. Trial participant PBMC samples were collected at day 0 and day 28 after the second dose for TCRbeta chain sequencing. The entry originates in a study of T cell responses to AZD1222 COVID-19 vaccine (dated by TCRdb to the early 2020s). In terms of the full investigation: A total of 233 trial participants underwent TCR sequencing, of whom 207 received two doses of AZD1222 and about 25 received two doses of the MenACWY control vaccine. Trial participants were enrolled by age into subgroups of 18-55, 56-69 and 70-plus years, and 148, 28 and 57 TCR-sequenced participants, respectively, were included in these subgroups. Broad study findings and their caveats: Because no samples from the day 14 peak response were available, repertoires could be characterized only after the peak T cell response. In the small 56-69-year group, the increase in depth fell short of significance, most likely because of low power. Spike-specific TCR breadth and depth rose significantly after two AZD1222 doses compared with day 0 and with MenACWY recipients. The whole spike protein was spanned by vaccine-associated CD4 TCRs, and dominant responses were seen in regions 160-218 and 743-854. Conclusions about previously exposed vaccinees were limited because only six or seven AZD1222 recipients were SARS-CoV-2 seropositive at baseline. Reportedly, close to half of the unique spike-specific TCRs recognized epitopes lying outside the regions that are mutated in the B.1.351 and B.1.1.7 variants. Most participants were white British and females outnumbered males, and the authors suggested that clonal diversity may have been underestimated.

V lost 0 bases and J lost 2 bases; the stretch between them is 21 bases long. Based on the germline V gene, the CDR1 and CDR2 sequences are SGHRS and YFSETQ. Inclusive of the bounding cysteine and phenylalanine, the CDR3 is 18 residues long. Only the CDR3 DNA stays, 54 bases, in frame from base 1. Recombination joined TRBV5-1 with TRBJ2-7; the D gene is perhaps TRBD1 or TRBD2, as each covers 5 bases. The source was peripheral blood, collected 28 days after the second AZD1222 dose. The receptor was isolated from an adult who received the AZD1222 COVID-19 vaccine. The DNA sequence follows: TGCGCCAGCAGCTTGGCCCCTCGGGGCCCTTCCGCCCCCTACGAGCAGTACTTC. Its amino acids are CASSLAPRGPSAPYEQYF.